Here is one T cell receptor beta chain with its context. At one end, the junction sequence differs from germline, possibly due to a read error. Germline CDR1 is MGHRA and CDR2 is YSYEKL. The CDR3 runs to 18 residues. The data derive from a study of blood T cell repertoires in COVID-19. At the level of the study: The study drew acute and convalescent COVID-19 samples from the United States, Italy and Spain.

Profiling relied on immunoSEQ multiplex PCR, and the TCRdb table lists in-frame clones only, not all of them. This table has about 63,000 clones, 70% to 80% appearing once. This receptor was obtained from a human donor in a cohort sampled during active COVID-19. The chain couples TRBV4-1 to TRBJ2-2; a possible D gene is TRBD1 (6 bases). The sample comprised peripheral blood. The CDR3 region has the DNA TGCGCCAGCAGCCAAGAGGGACCCGGGACATCCAACATCGGGGAGCTGTTTTTT. Translation gives CASSQEGPGTSNIGELFF.